The next 30 T cell receptor beta chains were all read from a single sample in a study of beta chain features in type 1 diabetes. Isolated RNA was reverse transcribed in full, so expressed TCRB transcripts were sequenced. Only in-frame clones appear in the TCRdb table, and some are missing; sequencing was by immunoSEQ multiplex PCR. In the table there are 900,000 or so clones, roughly 15% of which are singletons. What was sequenced was naive CD4+ T cells from blood. The receptors come from a young woman in good health.

This clone came up a few times. The chain employs TRBV2 and TRBJ1-4; unclear D gene. The CDR3 extends over 12 amino acids. Germline CDR1 SNHLY, CDR2 FYNNEI. With 7 bases removed from V and 10 bases from J, the gap between germline ends came to 13 bases. In DNA, the CDR3 is TGTGCCAGCACACGGAGCCTAGGAAAACTGTTTTTT. Its protein is CASTRSLGKLFF.

The chain joins TRBV7-9 to TRBJ1-4; 8 bases agree with TRBD1. The germline gives CDR1 SEHNR, CDR2 FQNEAQ (reference sequence). This CDR3 contains 17 residues. Trimming at V came to 5 bases and at J to 7 bases, leaving 15 bases not matched to a gene. This CDR3 reads CASSPNTRGRGGEKLFF. CDR3 in DNA: TGTGCCAGCAGCCCTAATACCAGGGGGCGAGGAGGTGAAAAACTGTTTTTT.

V and J are TRBV10-3 and TRBJ1-2; 11 nucleotides line up with TRBD1. The CDR3 contains 15 residues. With V trimmed by 6 bases and J by 7 bases, 10 bases remained unmatched. Germline CDR1 ENHRY, CDR2 SYGVKD. The CDR3 nucleotides read TGTGCCATCAGGGGGGCTGGACAGGGGGCCTTTGGCTACACCTTC. This encodes CAIRGAGQGAFGYTF.

The chain carries TRBV30 and TRBJ2-1; D might be TRBD2 (6 bases). The length of the CDR3 is 12 residues. V dropped 4 bases and J dropped 3 bases, with 7 bases sitting between them. Germline loops: CDR1 GTSNPN, CDR2 SVGIG (reference sequence). This chain's CDR3 is CAWTDYYNEQFF. DNA for the CDR3: TGTGCCTGGACGGACTACTACAATGAGCAGTTCTTC.

The chain is built from TRBV10-3 and TRBJ2-2, with D hard to call. The CDR3 consists of 15 residues. The V end lost 6 bases, the J end lost 1 base, and 12 bases lay between the germline ends. Germline CDR1 reads ENHRY; CDR2 reads SYGVKD. The CDR3 DNA is TGTGCCATCAGCAAAAAAGCATTGAACACCGGGGAGCTGTTTTTT. Translated, it gives CAISKKALNTGELFF.

This clone has a handful of counts. This CDR3 is also generated by other DNA sequences in the sample. The chain recombines TRBV29-1 with TRBJ1-1, with TRBD1 identical over 7 bases. The CDR3 has 11 residues. Germline V gene data show CDR1 as SQVTM and CDR2 as ANQGSEA. Trimming at V came to 6 bases and at J to 4 bases, leaving 2 bases not matched to a gene. CDR3 sequence reads: CSVNRGTEAFF. CDR3 nucleotides: TGCAGCGTCAACAGGGGCACTGAAGCTTTCTTT.

This clone came up a few times. The chain combines TRBV4-3 with TRBJ2-1, with 9 positions matching TRBD1. V lost 4 bases to trimming and J lost 4 bases; unmatched junction nucleotides: 8. CDR3 length: 16 residues. In germline, CDR1 is LGHNA, CDR2 YSLEER. The CDR3: CASSRSTGGPYNEQFF. In DNA form, the CDR3 reads TGCGCCAGCAGCCGCAGCACAGGGGGCCCGTACAATGAGCAGTTCTTC.

The V call is TRBV27, the J call TRBJ1-2, with 7 nucleotides matching TRBD1. The CDR3 covers 15 residues. J was trimmed by 5 bases and V by 3 bases; bases with no gene match: 9. In germline, CDR1 is MNHEY, CDR2 SMNVEV (reference sequence). Written as DNA, the CDR3 is TGTGCCAGCAGTTTTACAGGGGTTGGGGATTATGGCTACACCTTC. This gives the protein CASSFTGVGDYGYTF.

This clone turned up a few times. The chain recombines TRBV15 with TRBJ2-1, with a weak D call TRBD1 (5 bases). The CDR3 covers 17 residues. Trimming removed 0 bases at V and 5 bases at J, with 17 bases between. CDR1 is LNHNV and CDR2 is YYDKDF in the germline V gene (reference sequence). CDR3 in DNA: TGTGCCACCAGCAGAGATCTAACGATGAGACAGAACAATGAGCAGTTCTTC. Its protein is CATSRDLTMRQNNEQFF. The variable domain in full, completed from reference TRBV15 and TRBJ2-1, reads DAMVIQNPRYQVTQFGKPVTLSCSQTLNHNVMYWYQQKSSQAPKLLFHYYDKDFNNEADTPDNFQSRRPNTSFCFLDIRSPGLGDTAMYLCATSRDLTMRQNNEQFFGPGTRLTVL.

A few counts support this clone. The J gene is TRBJ2-7, the V gene TRBV4-2; no clear D gene. The CDR3 runs to 13 residues. V lost 1 base to trimming and J lost 3 bases, with 7 bases between them. The V gene's germline CDR1 is LGHNA and CDR2 YNFKEQ. CDR3 loop: CASSQVVDYEQYF. As DNA, the CDR3 is TGTGCCAGCAGCCAAGTAGTGGACTACGAGCAGTACTTC.

This clone showed up just a few times. The V and J genes are TRBV19 and TRBJ1-4; D not resolved. Deletions cut 8 bases from V and 4 bases from J, with 11 bases between. The germline gives CDR1 LNHDA, CDR2 SQIVND (reference sequence). The CDR3 contains 13 residues. CDR3 sequence: CASCPMGNEKLFF. In DNA form, the CDR3 reads TGTGCCAGTTGCCCGATGGGTAATGAAAAACTGTTTTTT.

The chain is built from TRBV5-1 and TRBJ2-3; D is undetermined. Trimming removed 6 bases from V and 6 bases from J, with 20 bases in between. This CDR3 has 15 residues. Germline loops: CDR1 SGHRS, CDR2 YFSETQ. The CDR3 reads CASTVPASAGDTQYF. In DNA form, the CDR3 reads TGCGCCAGCACGGTACCTGCCTCAGCCGGGGATACGCAGTATTTT.

In this sample, this clone turned up a few times. The chain couples TRBV7-2 to TRBJ2-3, with TRBD2 matching 10 bases. This CDR3 is 19 amino acids long. Germline V gene sequence: CDR1 SGHTA, CDR2 FQGNSA. Trimming removed 4 bases from V and 2 bases from J; junction bases left unmatched: 15. The CDR3 DNA reads as TGTGCCAGCAGCTCCGGGACAGTCCCACTAGCGGGGTTCACAGATACGCAGTATTTT. Translation gives CASSSGTVPLAGFTDTQYF.

This clone showed up just a few times. Distinct nucleotide sequences in the sample also encode this CDR3. This chain joins TRBV9 and TRBJ1-1; D is unresolved. Germline values: CDR1 SGDLS, CDR2 YYNGEE. The CDR3 sequence is 13 residues long. Trimming removed 0 bases at V and 4 bases at J, with 7 bases between. The CDR3 region has the DNA TGTGCCAGCAGCGTAGTGGGGTCCACTGAAGCTTTCTTT. It specifies CASSVVGSTEAFF.

The chain couples TRBV28 to TRBJ2-1, with 7 positions matching TRBD2. Germline CDR1 reads MDHEN; CDR2 reads SYDVKM. The CDR3 is made up of 16 amino acids. With V trimmed by 6 bases and J by 6 bases, 14 bases remained unmatched. CDR3 sequence (DNA): TGTGCCAGCAGGGGGGGAGGGACTCCGGCGGCCAATGAGCAGTTCTTC. Translation: CASRGGGTPAANEQFF.

About this clone itself: Other DNA variants within this sample encode the same CDR3. The chain is built from TRBV7-3 and TRBJ2-1, with 7 bases identical to TRBD2. The germline V gene has CDR1 SGHTA and CDR2 FQGTGA. This CDR3 is 14 amino acids long. V was clipped by 5 bases and J by 1 base; unmatched bases: 2. This chain's CDR3 is CASSPSGSYNEQFF. CDR3 DNA: TGTGCCAGCAGCCCTAGCGGATCCTACAATGAGCAGTTCTTC.

The chain joins TRBV9 to TRBJ2-3; D is undetermined. CDR1 and CDR2 (germline): SGDLS, YYNGEE. The CDR3 has 17 amino acids. With 3 bases removed from V and 1 base from J, the gap between germline ends came to 18 bases. CDR3 amino acids: CASSAGRTFYGTDTQYF. The CDR3, as DNA: TGTGCCAGCAGCGCCGGTCGCACATTCTATGGCACAGATACGCAGTATTTT.

In this sample, this clone turned up a few times. The rearrangement uses TRBV7-3 and TRBJ2-5; TRBD1 matches 8 bases. This CDR3 is 19 amino acids long. The V gene's germline CDR1 is SGHTA and CDR2 FQGTGA. Trimming cost V 1 base and J 4 bases; bases outside gene matches: 17. The chain's CDR3 is CASSLILRKTGDVVETQYF. The CDR3 DNA is TGTGCCAGCAGCTTAATCTTGCGGAAGACAGGGGATGTGGTAGAGACCCAGTACTTC.

This chain uses TRBV27 with TRBJ2-2, with 7 bases fitting TRBD1. Germline trimming cut 3 bases from V and 7 bases from J; bases unmatched to any gene: 8. Germline V gene lookup returns CDR1 MNHEY and CDR2 SMNVEV (reference sequence). CDR3 length equals 15 residues. In nucleotides, the CDR3 is TGTGCCAGCAGTTTCCAGGGCAGGGGGATCGGGGAGCTGTTTTTT. Residues: CASSFQGRGIGELFF.

DNA for the CDR3: TGCGCCAGCAGCCCAGGGACTAGCGGGAGGGGTGAGCAGTTCTTC. Protein: CASSPGTSGRGEQFF. The V call is TRBV5-1, the J call TRBJ2-1; TRBD2 aligns across 16 bases. V dropped 4 bases and J dropped 9; count of bases not matched to a gene: 4. From germline, CDR1 is SGHRS and CDR2 YFSETQ. This CDR3 is built from 15 residues.

In this sample, this clone turned up a few times. The chain combines TRBV25-1 with TRBJ2-5; D not resolved. Germline CDR1 and CDR2: MGHDK and SYGVNS. V was cut by 4 bases and J by 5 bases, with 5 bases left in between. CDR3 length: 11 amino acids. The CDR3 here is CASSGWETQYF. CDR3 sequence (DNA): TGTGCCAGCAGTGGATGGGAGACCCAGTACTTC.

This rearrangement joins TRBV19 to TRBJ2-2; weak D call: TRBD2 (5 bases). CDR1 LNHDA and CDR2 SQIVND come from the germline V gene (reference sequence). V shed 10 bases and J shed 4 bases, with 19 bases lying between them. This CDR3 is built from 15 residues. Here the CDR3 reads CATTDYATPTGELFF. For the CDR3, the DNA is TGTGCCACTACCGACTACGCAACGCCCACCGGGGAGCTGTTTTTT.

This clone was seen only a few times. The chain has TRBV2 and TRBJ2-7; TRBD1 agrees at 8 bases. Germline CDR1 is SNHLY and CDR2 is FYNNEI. The V gene end was trimmed by 6 bases and the J gene end by 1 base; junction bases not matched to a gene: 5. The CDR3 is made up of 14 amino acids. The CDR3 here is CASRDRVGSYEQYF. The CDR3 DNA is TGTGCCAGCAGGGACAGGGTTGGTTCCTACGAGCAGTACTTC.

This clone was counted a few times. The chain combines TRBV7-3 with TRBJ2-1, with TRBD1 identical over 9 bases. This CDR3 is 15 amino acids long. The ends lost 5 bases at V and 7 bases at J; junction bases unmatched: 9. CDR1 is SGHTA, CDR2 FQGTGA, per germline. The CDR3 sequence: CASSPGQGTWNEQFF. For the CDR3, the DNA is TGTGCCAGCAGCCCGGGACAGGGAACCTGGAATGAGCAGTTCTTC.

The chain combines TRBV4-2 with TRBJ2-7, with 11 bases identical to TRBD2. With 1 base clipped from V and 4 bases from J, the junction kept 9 bases outside the gene matches. Germline V gene lookup returns CDR1 LGHNA and CDR2 YNFKEQ. The CDR3 extends over 17 amino acids. This chain's CDR3 is CASSQGGSGRALYEQYF. The CDR3 coding sequence is TGTGCCAGCAGCCAAGGGGGTAGCGGGAGGGCGTTGTACGAGCAGTACTTC.

In its sample, this clone was seen a few times. This rearrangement joins TRBV29-1 to TRBJ1-4; 7 bases line up with TRBD1. This CDR3 is built from 12 residues. Trimming at V came to 5 bases and at J to 8 bases, leaving 5 bases not matched to a gene. Germline V gene data show CDR1 as SQVTM and CDR2 as ANQGSEA. As DNA, the CDR3 is TGCAGCGTTCTGAACAGGGGAGAAAAACTGTTTTTT. It translates to CSVLNRGEKLFF.

This chain links TRBV19 with TRBJ2-5, with D tentatively TRBD1 or TRBD2 (5 bases each). V was clipped by 6 bases and J by 6 bases, with 14 bases between them. Germline V gives CDR1 LNHDA, CDR2 SQIVND (reference sequence). The CDR3 totals 13 residues. CDR3 protein: CASRGVAQQTQYF. CDR3 bases: TGTGCCAGTAGGGGGGTAGCTCAACAGACCCAGTACTTC.

This clone was observed a few times. Other DNA sequences from this sample encode an identical CDR3 as well. This chain joins TRBV5-1 and TRBJ1-6; 9 nucleotides match TRBD1. V trimming: 4 bases; J trimming: 7 bases; junction bases outside the gene matches: 3. CDR3 size: 14 residues. From germline, CDR1 is SGHRS and CDR2 YFSETQ. The CDR3 loop reads CASSPGQGNSPLHF. The CDR3 DNA is TGCGCCAGCAGCCCCGGACAGGGGAATTCACCCCTCCACTTT.

The chain employs TRBV18 and TRBJ2-7, with D perhaps matching TRBD1 (6 bases). This CDR3 spans 17 amino acids. Trimming cost V 4 bases and J 3 bases, with 22 bases left between them. From germline, CDR1 is KGHSH and CDR2 LQKENI. The CDR3 DNA sequence: TGTGCCAGCTCACTCAACGACAACGGACAGTTTCTCTACGAGCAGTACTTC. It specifies CASSLNDNGQFLYEQYF.

This clone was seen a handful of times. This rearrangement joins TRBV14 to TRBJ2-1; 13 bases fit TRBD2. Germline loops: CDR1 SGHDN, CDR2 FVKESK. J gave up 7 bases and V 1 base, and 7 bases lay outside the gene matches. The CDR3 totals 17 residues. CDR3 DNA: TGTGCCAGCAGCCAAGTGCGGGGACTAGCGGGACCGAATGAGCAGTTCTTC. Translating it yields CASSQVRGLAGPNEQFF.